One sample yielded the 2 T cell receptor beta chains listed below, sequenced in a study of cytomegalovirus exposure and HLA in healthy donors. Researchers ran the PCR with 60 Vbeta and 13 Jbeta primers. The table came from immunoSEQ multiplex PCR; TCRdb's copy has only in-frame clones and leaves some out. The sample comprises about 140,000 clones, 70% to 75% of which are singletons, and 1% to 1.5% rests with the top ten. The sequencing sample was made of PBMCs. The receptor source for this set is a woman aged 40 to 50 in good health and CMV-seronegative.

This clone is a singleton in its sample. The chain recombines TRBV15 with TRBJ1-1, with a possible D match to TRBD1 (5 bases). The CDR3 consists of 13 residues. The V and J ends lost 2 bases and 1 base respectively, with 5 bases between them. CDR1 is LNHNV and CDR2 is YYDKDF in the germline V gene (reference sequence). CDR3 in amino acids: CATSRQGNTEAFF. CDR3 DNA: TGTGCCACCAGCAGACAGGGGAACACTGAAGCTTTCTTT.

J is TRBJ1-1 and V is TRBV6-5; 7 nucleotides match TRBD1. The CDR3 spans 16 residues. Germline CDR1 reads MNHEY; CDR2 reads SVGAGI. The V and J ends lost 0 bases and 6 bases, in that order; junction bases with no gene match: 10. CDR3 region: CASSYSQGILDPEAFF. For the CDR3, the DNA is TGTGCCAGCAGTTACTCACAGGGGATACTAGATCCTGAAGCTTTCTTT.